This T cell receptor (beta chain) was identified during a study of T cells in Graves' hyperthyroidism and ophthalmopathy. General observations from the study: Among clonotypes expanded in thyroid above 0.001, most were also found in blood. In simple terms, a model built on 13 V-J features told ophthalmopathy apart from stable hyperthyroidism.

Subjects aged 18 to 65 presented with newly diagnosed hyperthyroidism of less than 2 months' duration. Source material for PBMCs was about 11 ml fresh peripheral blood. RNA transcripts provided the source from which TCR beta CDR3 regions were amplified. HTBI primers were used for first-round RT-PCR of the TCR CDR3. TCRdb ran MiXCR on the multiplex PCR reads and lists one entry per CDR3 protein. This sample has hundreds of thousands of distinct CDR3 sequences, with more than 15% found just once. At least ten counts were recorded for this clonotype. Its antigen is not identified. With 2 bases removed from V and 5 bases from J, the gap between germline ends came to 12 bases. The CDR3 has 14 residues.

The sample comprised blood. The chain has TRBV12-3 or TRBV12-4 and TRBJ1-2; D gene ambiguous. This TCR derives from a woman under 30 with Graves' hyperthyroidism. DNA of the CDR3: TGTGCCAGCAGTTTAAACGTGGAAATTTATGGCTACACCTTC. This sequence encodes CASSLNVEIYGYTF.